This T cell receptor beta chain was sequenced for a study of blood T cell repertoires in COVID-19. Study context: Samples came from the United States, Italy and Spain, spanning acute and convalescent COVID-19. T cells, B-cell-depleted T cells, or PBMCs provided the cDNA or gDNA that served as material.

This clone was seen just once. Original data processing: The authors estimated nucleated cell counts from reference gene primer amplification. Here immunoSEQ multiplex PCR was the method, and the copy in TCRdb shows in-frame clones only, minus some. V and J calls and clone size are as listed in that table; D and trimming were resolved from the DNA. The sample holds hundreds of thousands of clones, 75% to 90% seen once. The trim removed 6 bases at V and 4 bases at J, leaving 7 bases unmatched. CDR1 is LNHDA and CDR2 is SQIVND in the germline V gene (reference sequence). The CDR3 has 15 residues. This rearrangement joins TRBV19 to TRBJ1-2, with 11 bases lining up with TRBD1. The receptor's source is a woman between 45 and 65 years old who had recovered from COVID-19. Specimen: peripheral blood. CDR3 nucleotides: TGTGCCAGTAGCCCTGAGGGACAGGGGGTCTATGGCTACACCTTC. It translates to CASSPEGQGVYGYTF.